This T cell receptor beta chain was found in a study of blood T cell repertoires in COVID-19. At the level of the study: Sites across the United States, Italy and Spain contributed samples from acute and convalescent COVID-19. T cells, B-cell-depleted T cells, or PBMCs supplied cDNA or gDNA.

Authors' data handling: Quantification of nucleated cells was approximated via reference gene primer amplification. TCRdb keeps only in-frame clones here, not all; method: immunoSEQ multiplex PCR. Clone size and the V and J calls come from that table; the DNA yielded D and trimming. The sample shows some 160,000 clones, around 80% of them seen only once. Looked up from germline, CDR1 is LNHDA and CDR2 is SQIVND (reference sequence). Trimming took 5 bases from V and 3 from J; bases not matched to a gene: 17. This CDR3 region has 18 residues. The receptor's source is a man between 65 and 85 years old with active or convalescent COVID-19. The chain employs TRBV19 and TRBJ2-7; 9 bases fit TRBD2. Sequenced sample: peripheral blood. CDR3 sequence (DNA): TGTGCCAGTAGTGGCCGGAGCGGGGGGCCCAACCTTTACTACGAGCAGTACTTC. Translated: CASSGRSGGPNLYYEQYF.